The rows below give T cell receptor beta chains drawn from one sample of a study of CD8 T cells in ankylosing spondylitis. TCRdb called the 5' RACE reads again in MiXCR, with one record for every CDR3 protein. Seen here are 120,000 or so distinct CDR3 sequences, roughly 13% observed once, and the top ten hold about 3%. The specimen was blood, either unsorted or a sorted T cell fraction (not recorded which). These receptor sequences come from a female donor with ankylosing spondylitis or in good health (not recorded which). Each CDR3 is given with its conserved first and last residue. The D gene is left open where the match is weak. Where a row states a size, it is once, few, many or the class of an expanded clone; other rows omit it.

TRBJ1-6,TRBV12-3/TRBV12-4,many,.,CASTPRGGSGNSPLHF,TGTGCCAGCACCCCAAGGGGGGGATCTGGAAATTCACCCCTCCACTTT
TRBJ2-3,TRBV11-2,few,.,CASSLVIRLASSTDTQYF,TGTGCCAGCAGCTTAGTAATCCGGCTAGCGAGTAGCACAGATACGCAGTATTTT
TRBJ2-3,TRBV5-4,.,TRBD1,CASSPRDSRTDTQYF,TGTGCCAGCAGCCCTCGGGACAGTCGCACAGATACGCAGTATTTT
TRBJ1-2,TRBV12-3/TRBV12-4,few,TRBD1,CASRRGQAEGYTF,TGTGCCAGCAGGAGGGGACAGGCCGAAGGCTACACCTTC
TRBJ2-5,TRBV7-2,many,.,CASSARHQETQYF,TGTGCCAGCAGCGCGCGCCACCAAGAGACCCAGTACTTC
TRBJ2-4,TRBV2,.,.,CASSLDSIAKNIQYF,TGTGCCAGCAGCCTTGACTCAATAGCCAAAAACATTCAGTACTTC
TRBJ2-5,TRBV6-5,.,TRBD2,CASSWTSGYGTQYF,TGTGCCAGCAGTTGGACTAGCGGCTATGGGACCCAGTACTTC
TRBJ1-2,TRBV12-3/TRBV12-4,many,.,CASSMDSTNYGYTF,TGTGCCAGCAGTATGGACAGCACTAACTATGGCTACACCTTC
TRBJ2-1,TRBV10-3,many,TRBD2,CAIGVAGAGGTEQFF,TGTGCCATCGGGGTAGCGGGAGCAGGCGGCACGGAGCAGTTCTTC
TRBJ2-3,TRBV7-9,.,TRBD2,CASSLAIQRGRTDTQYF,TGTGCCAGCAGCTTAGCTATCCAGCGGGGACGCACAGATACGCAGTATTTT
TRBJ2-1,TRBV29-1,many,TRBD1,CSVWTGQGDNEQFF,TGCAGCGTTTGGACGGGACAGGGTGATAATGAGCAGTTCTTC
TRBJ1-5,TRBV28,many,.,CASRRRTEGSNQPQHF,TGTGCCAGCAGACGCAGGACAGAGGGGAGCAATCAGCCCCAGCATTTT
TRBJ2-5,TRBV27,few,.,CASSLRAHVPWETQYF,TGTGCCAGCAGTTTAAGGGCCCACGTACCTTGGGAGACCCAGTACTTC
TRBJ2-1,TRBV5-1,few,.,CASSGRYNEQFF,TGCGCCAGCAGCGGGCGGTACAATGAGCAGTTCTTC
TRBJ1-5,TRBV7-2,.,TRBD1,CASRRTGSNQPQHF,TGTGCCAGCAGGCGGACAGGGAGCAATCAGCCCCAGCATTTT
TRBJ2-3,TRBV7-3,.,.,CASSFDGSTDTQYF,TGTGCCAGCAGCTTTGACGGAAGCACAGATACGCAGTATTTT
TRBJ2-1,TRBV7-9,many,.,CASSLVIGNEQFF,TGTGCCAGCAGCTTAGTGATCGGCAATGAGCAGTTCTTC
TRBJ1-4,TRBV12-3/TRBV12-4,many,TRBD1,CASSLNRGLVATNEKLFF,TGTGCCAGCAGTTTAAACAGGGGGTTGGTCGCAACTAATGAAAAACTGTTTTTT
TRBJ2-7,TRBV12-3/TRBV12-4,many,.,CASSRLALEQYF,TGTGCCAGCAGTCGCTTAGCGCTCGAGCAGTACTTC
TRBJ1-6,TRBV7-2,many,.,CASSLLHNSPLHF,TGTGCCAGCAGCTTACTTCACAATTCACCCCTCCACTTT
TRBJ2-3,TRBV5-1,many,TRBD1,CASTGQGGTDTQYF,TGCGCCAGCACCGGACAGGGAGGCACAGATACGCAGTATTTT
TRBJ2-5,TRBV20-1,many,TRBD2,CSARTSGRVETQYF,TGCAGTGCTAGGACTAGCGGGAGGGTAGAGACCCAGTACTTC
TRBJ2-7,TRBV29-1,few,.,CSVEWGAQEQYF,TGCAGCGTTGAATGGGGGGCGCAGGAGCAGTACTTC
TRBJ1-2,TRBV7-9,many,.,CASSLGDTRGYTF,TGTGCCAGCAGCTTAGGGGACACTCGTGGCTACACCTTC
TRBJ2-5,TRBV3-1,.,TRBD2,CASSRGLAVQETQYF,TGTGCCAGCAGCCGCGGACTAGCGGTTCAAGAGACCCAGTACTTC
TRBJ2-1,TRBV20-1,few,TRBD2,CSAGGLALRGNEQFF,TGCAGTGCTGGGGGACTAGCTCTGAGGGGAAATGAGCAGTTCTTC
TRBJ2-7,TRBV2,few,TRBD1,CASSLDRGEQYF,TGTGCCAGCAGTCTTGACAGGGGCGAGCAGTACTTC
TRBJ2-5,TRBV20-1,.,.,CSARDLVLQGETQYF,TGCAGTGCTAGAGATCTTGTACTTCAAGGGGAGACCCAGTACTTC
TRBJ2-1,TRBV12-3/TRBV12-4,.,.,CASRRGSYYNEQFF,TGTGCCAGCAGGCGGGGTAGCTACTACAATGAGCAGTTCTTC
TRBJ2-7,TRBV7-3,.,.,CASSLGSYYGQYF,TGTGCCAGCAGCCTAGGGTCCTACTACGGGCAGTACTTC
TRBJ2-6,TRBV6-2/TRBV6-3,.,TRBD1,CASSFGTGPTGANVLTF,TGTGCCAGCAGTTTCGGGACAGGTCCAACTGGGGCCAACGTCCTGACTTTC
TRBJ2-3,TRBV5-5,many,.,CASRFVGTREDTQYF,TGTGCCAGCAGGTTCGTCGGGACTCGGGAAGATACGCAGTATTTT
TRBJ1-5,TRBV6-1,many,.,CASSTNRVQPQHF,TGTGCCAGCAGTACAAACAGGGTCCAGCCCCAGCATTTT
TRBJ2-1,TRBV29-1,many,TRBD1,CSVGGQGNEQFF,TGCAGCGTGGGGGGACAGGGAAATGAGCAGTTCTTC
TRBJ2-7,TRBV5-1,.,TRBD1,CASSSGQDSYEQYF,TGCGCCAGCAGCTCAGGACAGGATTCCTACGAGCAGTACTTC
TRBJ2-3,TRBV6-2/TRBV6-3,many,TRBD2,CASSYAAAGDNTDTQYF,TGTGCCAGCAGTTACGCTGCGGCGGGAGATAACACAGATACGCAGTATTTT
TRBJ2-1,TRBV5-6,.,TRBD1,CASNNRGGEQFF,TGTGCCAGCAATAACAGGGGTGGTGAGCAGTTCTTC
TRBJ1-5,TRBV20-1,many,TRBD1,CSARQGDQPQHF,TGCAGTGCCAGACAGGGGGATCAGCCCCAGCATTTT
TRBJ2-4,TRBV20-1,.,.,CSAKRGPQNIQYF,TGCAGTGCTAAACGGGGACCCCAAAACATTCAGTACTTC
TRBJ2-1,TRBV7-2,few,.,CASSAQSGANEQFF,TGTGCCAGCAGCGCCCAAAGTGGGGCCAATGAGCAGTTCTTC
TRBJ2-3,TRBV9,.,TRBD2,CASSVELAGGTHADTQYF,TGTGCCAGCAGCGTAGAGTTAGCGGGAGGGACCCACGCAGATACGCAGTATTTT
TRBJ2-1,TRBV12-3/TRBV12-4,many,TRBD2,CASSLRTSGSRGEQFF,TGTGCCAGCAGTCTCCGGACTAGCGGGAGTAGGGGTGAGCAGTTCTTC
TRBJ1-6,TRBV12-3/TRBV12-4,.,.,CASSYRGGNSPLHF,TGTGCCAGCAGCTACCGGGGAGGGAATTCACCCCTCCACTTT
TRBJ1-6,TRBV6-5,many,.,CASSYEGDSPLHF,TGTGCCAGCAGTTACGAGGGTGATTCACCCCTCCACTTT
TRBJ2-7,TRBV5-1,many,.,CASTSLTGSYEQYF,TGCGCCAGCACCTCACTCACAGGGTCCTACGAGCAGTACTTC
TRBJ2-1,TRBV10-3,.,TRBD2,CAIRAVGGIYNEQFF,TGTGCCATCAGGGCGGTGGGGGGGATATACAATGAGCAGTTCTTC
TRBJ2-7,TRBV6-5,few,.,CASSSSYTRYEQYF,TGTGCCAGCAGCTCCTCCTATACTCGCTACGAGCAGTACTTC